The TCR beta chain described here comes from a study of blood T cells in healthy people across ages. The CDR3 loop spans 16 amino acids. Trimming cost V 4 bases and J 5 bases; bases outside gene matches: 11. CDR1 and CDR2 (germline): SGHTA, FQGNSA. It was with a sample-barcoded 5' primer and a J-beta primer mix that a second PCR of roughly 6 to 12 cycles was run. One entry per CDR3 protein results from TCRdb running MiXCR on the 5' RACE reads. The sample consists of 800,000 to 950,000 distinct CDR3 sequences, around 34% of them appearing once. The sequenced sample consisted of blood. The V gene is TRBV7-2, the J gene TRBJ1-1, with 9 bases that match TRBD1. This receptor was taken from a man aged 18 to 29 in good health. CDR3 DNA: TGTGCCAGCAGCTCCACCGTAGTAGGACAGGGGACTGAAGCTTTCTTT. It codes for CASSSTVVGQGTEAFF.